This T cell receptor (beta chain) came from a study of T cell repertoires in cytomegalovirus infection. This CDR3 has 12 amino acids. Germline values: CDR1 SNHLY, CDR2 FYNNEI. Trimming shortened V by 6 bases and J by 11 bases, and 13 bases separated the two germline ends. From the reads, TCRdb called clonotypes with MiXCR, one entry per CDR3 protein. The table lists around 310,000 distinct CDR3 sequences, roughly 28% of them singletons. For this clonotype: Its antigen is not identified.

V and J are TRBV2 and TRBJ1-4; D unresolved. Sequenced material: cultured PBMCs, taken from culture after CMV antigen stimulation. The receptor's source is a human donor in good health (CMV status not recorded). Some clones in this sample may be carry-over from other donors' samples. The CDR3 coding sequence is TGTGCCAGCAGGATAGGACTCACCAAACTGTTTTTT. It codes for CASRIGLTKLFF.